This T cell receptor (beta chain) was sequenced in a study of shared clonotypes between healthy human individuals. Deep-level assay runs were performed. Ten immunoSEQ deep assay plates served to sequence unsorted PBMC DNA. Using immunoSEQ multiplex PCR, the repertoire was profiled, and TCRdb retains in-frame clones only, with some absent. The sample has about 490,000 clones, 70% to 80% seen once. J gave up 4 bases and V 4 bases, and 6 bases lay outside the gene matches. The CDR3 sequence is 14 residues long. The germline CDR1 and CDR2 sequences are MNHNY and SVGAGI (reference sequence). The study's findings and limits: Sequencing depth was predicted to influence how clonotypes are shared among donors.

With regard to this clone: Antigen: not known.

Roughly 99 million PBMCs were counted before genomic DNA extraction. The gene calls are TRBV6-6 and TRBJ1-1, with 7 bases that match TRBD1. The sequenced material came from PBMCs. The receptor was isolated from a middle-aged woman in good health. Some clones in this sample may be carry-over from other donors' samples. The CDR3: CASSSDRVSTEAFF. Written as DNA, the CDR3 is TGTGCCAGCAGTTCCGACAGGGTTAGCACTGAAGCTTTCTTT.